The 30 T cell receptor beta chains below were found in one sample sequenced in a study of graft-versus-host responses after intestinal transplantation. Profiling relied on immunoSEQ multiplex PCR, and the TCRdb table lists in-frame clones only, not all of them. The table shows around 90,000 clones, with around 90% occurring only once. Their recognized antigens are unknown. The sequencing used unstimulated CD8+ T cells sorted from spleen or lymph node cells, collected before transplant. Receptors were obtained from a human donor who was the organ donor for an intestinal transplant.

This rearrangement joins TRBV4-1 to TRBJ2-1; TRBD2 matches at 8 bases. Germline CDR1 MGHRA, CDR2 YSYEKL. With V trimmed by 0 bases and J by 9 bases, 7 bases remained unmatched. CDR3 length: 15 amino acids. The CDR3 sequence: CASSQERGGLSEQFF. The CDR3 coding sequence is TGCGCCAGCAGCCAAGAACGGGGGGGCTTGAGTGAGCAGTTCTTC.

This clone was seen more than once but under ten times. The rearrangement uses TRBV5-4 and TRBJ2-5; 14 bases are shared with TRBD2. Trimming cost V 0 bases and J 4 bases; bases outside gene matches: 2. The CDR3 is 16 amino acids. From germline, CDR1 is SGHNT and CDR2 YYREEE (reference sequence). The CDR3 DNA reads TGTGCCAGCAGCTTGGGACTAGCGGGGGGGCCAGAGACCCAGTACTTC. Its protein product is CASSLGLAGGPETQYF.

The chain joins TRBV4-1 to TRBJ2-4; 8 bases fit TRBD1. Germline CDR1 MGHRA, CDR2 YSYEKL. The CDR3 extends over 17 amino acids. Trimming at V came to 0 bases and at J to 0 bases, leaving 4 bases not matched to a gene. The CDR3 DNA reads as TGCGCCAGCAGCCAAGATGACAGGGGAGGAGCCAAAAACATTCAGTACTTC. It codes for CASSQDDRGGAKNIQYF.

CDR3 nucleotides: TGTGCCAGCATGTACGGGAACACTGAAGCTTTCTTT. Translated, it gives CASMYGNTEAFF. The genes are TRBV2 and TRBJ1-1; D not certain. CDR1 is SNHLY, CDR2 FYNNEI, per germline. Trimming took 7 bases from V and 1 from J, leaving 7 bases between them. This CDR3 region has 12 residues.

CDR3 sequence: CASSSGGHQETQYF. DNA of the CDR3: TGCGCCAGCAGCTCTGGAGGGCACCAAGAGACCCAGTACTTC. V and J are TRBV5-1 and TRBJ2-5, with D possibly matching TRBD2 (6 bases). The V end lost 3 bases, the J end lost 0 bases, and 9 bases lay between the germline ends. The germline gives CDR1 SGHRS, CDR2 YFSETQ. CDR3 length: 14 amino acids. Supplemented by reference TRBV5-1 and TRBJ2-5, the full variable domain reads KAGVTQTPRYLIKTRGQQVTLSCSPISGHRSVSWYQQTPGQGLQFLFEYFSETQRNKGNFPGRFSGRQFSNSRSEMNVSTLELGDSALYLCASSSGGHQETQYFGPGTRLLVL.

This clone was seen a few times. This sequence joins TRBV13 and TRBJ1-1, with D unclear. Looked up from germline, CDR1 is PRHDT and CDR2 is FYEKMQ (reference sequence). The CDR3 contains 11 residues. Between the trimmed V and J ends, which lost 3 bases and 13 bases, there was a span of 12 bases. CDR3 bases: TGTGCCAGCAGCTTCACTTCCCATAGTTTCTTT. It codes for CASSFTSHSFF.

This clone turned up a few times. In DNA, the CDR3 is TGTGCCAGCATCAAAGGACTAGCGGGGGGGTCTAGCACAGATACGCAGTATTTT. The encoded protein is CASIKGLAGGSSTDTQYF. This chain connects TRBV5-6 to TRBJ2-3, with 15 bases identical to TRBD2. The CDR3 is made up of 18 amino acids. V lost 6 bases, J lost 0 bases, and 8 bases stayed unmatched. From germline, CDR1 is SGHDT and CDR2 YYEEEE.

The chain recombines TRBV28 with TRBJ2-7; D is unclear. From germline, CDR1 is MDHEN and CDR2 SYDVKM. This CDR3 spans 15 amino acids. V lost 3 bases and J lost 3, with 15 bases in between. The CDR3 DNA sequence: TGTGCCAGCAGTTTGTCCGCGGTAGGAAACTACGAGCAGTACTTC. It specifies CASSLSAVGNYEQYF. Drawing the rest from reference TRBV28 and TRBJ2-7, the complete variable domain is DVKVTQSSRYLVKRTGEKVFLECVQDMDHENMFWYRQDPGLGLRLIYFSYDVKMKEKGDIPEGYSVSREKKERFSLILESASTNQTSMYLCASSLSAVGNYEQYFGPGTRLTVT.

The chain employs TRBV6-4 and TRBJ2-1, with 11 positions matching TRBD2. The length of the CDR3 is 15 residues. Germline V CDR1 and CDR2: MRHNA, SNTAGT. J was trimmed by 4 bases and V by 4 bases; bases with no gene match: 3. This CDR3 is CASSATSGEYNEQFF. DNA of the CDR3: TGTGCCAGCAGTGCGACTAGCGGGGAGTACAATGAGCAGTTCTTC.

V is TRBV7-9 and J is TRBJ2-7; D might be TRBD1 (5 bases). The CDR3 totals 16 residues. Germline assignment: CDR1 SEHNR and CDR2 FQNEAQ (reference sequence). Trimming cost V 1 base and J 7 bases, with 20 bases left between them. The CDR3 region is CASSLDSGQGWWEQYF. CDR3 bases: TGTGCCAGCAGCTTAGATTCTGGGCAGGGATGGTGGGAGCAGTACTTC. The entire variable domain, with the rest obtained from reference TRBV7-9 and TRBJ2-7, is as follows: DTGVSQNPRHKITKRGQNVTFRCDPISEHNRLYWYRQTLGQGPEFLTYFQNEAQLEKSRLLSDRFSAERPKGSFSTLEIQRTEQGDSAMYLCASSLDSGQGWWEQYFGPGTRLTVT.

V is TRBV7-9 and J is TRBJ2-3; D is possibly TRBD1 (5 bases). Trimming took 2 bases from V and 5 from J, leaving 17 bases between them. The CDR3 runs to 16 residues. Germline V CDR1 and CDR2: SEHNR, FQNEAQ (reference sequence). CDR3 in amino acids: CASSLIRNNRIDTQYF. The CDR3 bases are TGTGCCAGCAGCTTAATAAGGAATAACAGGATAGATACGCAGTATTTT. The full variable domain, completed using reference TRBV7-9 and TRBJ2-3, is DTGVSQNPRHKITKRGQNVTFRCDPISEHNRLYWYRQTLGQGPEFLTYFQNEAQLEKSRLLSDRFSAERPKGSFSTLEIQRTEQGDSAMYLCASSLIRNNRIDTQYFGPGTRLTVL.

The rearrangement links TRBV28 to TRBJ2-6; D call uncertain. This CDR3 spans 13 amino acids. From germline, CDR1 is MDHEN and CDR2 SYDVKM. Between the trimmed V and J ends, which lost 7 bases and 1 base, there was a span of 5 bases. The CDR3 protein is CASISSGANVLTF. The DNA of the CDR3 is TGTGCCAGCATCAGTTCTGGGGCCAACGTCCTGACTTTC.

This clone was seen once. This chain links TRBV12-5 with TRBJ2-3, with D uncertain. The V gene lost 10 bases and the J gene lost 5 bases, with 4 bases spanning the gap. The germline CDR1 and CDR2 sequences are LGHNT and FRNRAP. CDR3 length: 9 residues. The CDR3 is CATGDTQYF. CDR3 sequence (DNA): TGTGCTACGGGAGATACGCAGTATTTT.

J is TRBJ2-7 and V is TRBV10-3; 11 positions agree with TRBD2. The germline V gene has CDR1 ENHRY and CDR2 SYGVKD. The trim removed 4 bases at V and 4 bases at J, leaving 6 bases unmatched. The CDR3 consists of 15 residues. DNA of the CDR3: TGTGCCATCAGTGCGGGTAGCGGGGGGGCATACGAGCAGTACTTC. Its translation: CAISAGSGGAYEQYF.

The chain links TRBV13 to TRBJ2-3, with 14 bases identical to TRBD2. The CDR3 loop spans 14 amino acids. The junction had 0 bases not matched to a gene; V was cut back by 6 bases and J by 4 bases. Germline CDR1 PRHDT, CDR2 FYEKMQ (reference sequence). This CDR3 reads CASRTSGGADTQYF. CDR3 DNA: TGTGCCAGCAGGACTAGCGGGGGGGCAGATACGCAGTATTTT.

The rearrangement joins TRBV5-1 to TRBJ2-1; D may be TRBD1 (6 bases). Germline CDR1 SGHRS, CDR2 YFSETQ. This CDR3 has 13 amino acids. V was cut by 3 bases and J by 9 bases, with 13 bases left in between. CDR3 sequence: CASSSTGAVEQFF. DNA of the CDR3: TGCGCCAGCAGCTCGACAGGCGCCGTTGAGCAGTTCTTC. Using reference TRBV5-1 and TRBJ2-1 for the parts outside the CDR3, the full variable domain is KAGVTQTPRYLIKTRGQQVTLSCSPISGHRSVSWYQQTPGQGLQFLFEYFSETQRNKGNFPGRFSGRQFSNSRSEMNVSTLELGDSALYLCASSSTGAVEQFFGPGTRLTVL.

The chain couples TRBV5-1 to TRBJ2-1, with 7 positions matching TRBD2. The CDR3 is made up of 14 amino acids. Germline CDR1 and CDR2: SGHRS and YFSETQ. With 4 bases clipped from V and 8 bases from J, the junction kept 9 bases outside the gene matches. The CDR3 reads CASSPGTSEHEQFF. The DNA for the CDR3 is TGCGCCAGCAGCCCTGGCACTAGCGAACATGAGCAGTTCTTC.

The chain has TRBV4-1 and TRBJ1-2, with TRBD1 matching over 8 bases. The junction had 2 bases not matched to a gene; V was cut back by 5 bases and J by 3 bases. The CDR3 length is 13 residues. Germline lookup yields CDR1 MGHRA and CDR2 YSYEKL. In DNA, the CDR3 is TGCGCCAGCAGCGCGGGACAGGACTATGGCTACACCTTC. Protein product: CASSAGQDYGYTF.

In its sample, this clone was seen once. The chain recombines TRBV7-8 with TRBJ2-2, with D possibly TRBD2 on 5 matching bases. The germline gives CDR1 SGHVS, CDR2 FQNEAQ. The CDR3 is 16 residues long. The ends were cut back, 8 bases at V and 5 bases at J, with 21 bases in the middle. Here the CDR3 reads CASLTSFGSGTGELFF. The CDR3 region has the DNA TGTGCCAGCCTAACGAGTTTTGGGTCGGGGACCGGGGAGCTGTTTTTT.

V usage is TRBV7-8 and J usage is TRBJ2-7; D unclear. The CDR3 totals 12 residues. Deletions cut 3 bases from V and 3 bases from J, with 6 bases between. CDR1 is SGHVS, CDR2 FQNEAQ, per germline. This chain's CDR3 is CASSFPGYEQYF. As DNA, the CDR3 is TGTGCCAGCAGCTTTCCGGGCTACGAGCAGTACTTC.

The chain couples TRBV27 to TRBJ1-1; TRBD1 matches at 7 bases. Per the germline V gene, CDR1 is MNHEY and CDR2 is SMNVEV (reference sequence). V lost 3 bases and J lost 4; bases outside the gene matches: 2. There are 13 residues in the CDR3. The CDR3, as DNA: TGTGCCAGCAGTTTCGCAGGGGGCACTGAAGCTTTCTTT. The encoded protein is CASSFAGGTEAFF.

V usage is TRBV9 and J usage is TRBJ1-5; TRBD1 aligns across 7 bases. The CDR3 contains 17 residues. Germline assignment: CDR1 SGDLS and CDR2 YYNGEE. J lost 1 base, V lost 5 bases, and 12 bases had no gene match. The CDR3: CASRPGQTYSSNQPQHF. The CDR3 DNA is TGTGCCAGCAGACCGGGACAGACTTACTCCAGCAATCAGCCCCAGCATTTT.

The chain uses TRBV9 and TRBJ1-1; D is possibly TRBD1 (6 bases). The germline gives CDR1 SGDLS, CDR2 YYNGEE. This CDR3 comprises 12 residues. Trimming removed 3 bases at V and 10 bases at J, with 13 bases between. The CDR3 spells CASSAGEGGAFF. CDR3 nucleotide sequence: TGTGCCAGCAGCGCCGGGGAGGGGGGAGCTTTCTTT.

Only one count was recorded for this clone. The DNA for the CDR3 is TGTGCCAGCAGTTTTGGGCAGTCTAATCAGCCCCAGCATTTT. Protein: CASSFGQSNQPQHF. The gene calls are TRBV28 and TRBJ1-5; D remains unclear. This CDR3 region has 14 residues. V shed 3 bases and J shed 4 bases, with 10 bases lying between them. Germline CDR1 MDHEN, CDR2 SYDVKM.

J is TRBJ1-2 and V is TRBV5-1; 7 bases map to TRBD1. Germline values: CDR1 SGHRS, CDR2 YFSETQ. This CDR3 has 14 residues. The V gene end was trimmed by 5 bases and the J gene end by 5 bases; junction bases not matched to a gene: 9. The CDR3 region is CASRGTERPYGYTF. The CDR3 nucleotides read TGCGCCAGCAGAGGGACAGAAAGACCATATGGCTACACCTTC. The variable domain in full, completed from reference TRBV5-1 and TRBJ1-2, reads KAGVTQTPRYLIKTRGQQVTLSCSPISGHRSVSWYQQTPGQGLQFLFEYFSETQRNKGNFPGRFSGRQFSNSRSEMNVSTLELGDSALYLCASRGTERPYGYTFGSGTRLTVV.

A single count supports this clone. The chain couples TRBV7-9 to TRBJ1-2; D uncertain. V dropped 7 bases and J dropped 4 bases, with 19 bases sitting between them. The CDR3 is 15 residues long. CDR1 SEHNR and CDR2 FQNEAQ come from the germline V gene (reference sequence). The CDR3 sequence: CASTQLPSTSYGYTF. As DNA, the CDR3 is TGTGCCAGCACCCAACTCCCCTCTACGAGCTATGGCTACACCTTC.

V usage is TRBV5-6 and J usage is TRBJ1-5; D not resolved. The CDR3 length is 13 residues. CDR1 SGHDT and CDR2 YYEEEE come from the germline V gene. V was pared by 0 bases and J by 2 bases, with 3 bases between. Here the CDR3 DNA reads TGTGCCAGCAGCTTGGCCGGCAATCAGCCCCAGCATTTT. Translation gives CASSLAGNQPQHF.

The sample holds one count of this clone. The chain combines TRBV19 with TRBJ1-1, with D perhaps matching TRBD1 (6 bases). Germline V gene lookup returns CDR1 LNHDA and CDR2 SQIVND (reference sequence). CDR3 size: 15 residues. Between the trimmed V and J ends, which lost 2 bases and 4 bases, there was a span of 14 bases. CDR3 nucleotide sequence: TGTGCCAGTAGTATAACGTGGCAGGGGATCACTGAAGCTTTCTTT. It yields the protein CASSITWQGITEAFF.

V gene TRBV27 combines with J gene TRBJ2-1, with D maybe TRBD2 (5 bases). The germline V gene has CDR1 MNHEY and CDR2 SMNVEV (reference sequence). Trimming took 5 bases from V and 4 from J, leaving 12 bases between them. This CDR3 comprises 14 residues. The CDR3 coding sequence is TGTGCCAGCAGTCCCTTTGAGGGTTACAATGAGCAGTTCTTC. This gives the protein CASSPFEGYNEQFF.

This rearrangement joins TRBV2 to TRBJ1-2; D is possibly TRBD1 (6 bases). This CDR3 contains 13 residues. Germline V lookup: CDR1 SNHLY, CDR2 FYNNEI. V dropped 6 bases and J dropped 2 bases, with 10 bases sitting between them. DNA for the CDR3: TGTGCCAGCAGGAACAGGGTCAACTATGGCTACACCTTC. Residues: CASRNRVNYGYTF.